Presented here are 9 T cell receptor beta chains from one specimen sequenced in a study of T cells in Graves' hyperthyroidism and ophthalmopathy. Amplification targeted TCR beta CDR3 regions from RNA transcripts. The study used the HTBI primer set for a first-round RT-PCR of the TCR CDR3. Each CDR3 protein gets one entry after TCRdb re-called the multiplex PCR reads with MiXCR. The repertoire holds approximately 720,000 distinct CDR3 sequences, with approximately 18% as singletons. The specimen was blood. The receptors derive from a woman between 50 and 59 years old with Graves' hyperthyroidism that later progressed to Graves' ophthalmopathy.

This clonotype was detected only once. Compared with germline, one end of the junction differs, possibly owing to a read error. This rearrangement joins TRBV7-6 to TRBJ2-1; TRBD1 or TRBD2 may be the D gene (6 bases each). The CDR3 loop spans 17 amino acids. Germline-derived CDR1 and CDR2 are SGHVS and FNYEAQ. CDR3 in amino acids: CASSLGAFGGPYNEQLF. The CDR3 nucleotides read TGTGCCAGCAGCTTAGGCGCTTTCGGGGGCCCCTACAATGAGCAGCTCTTC.

V is TRBV6-2 or TRBV6-3 and J is TRBJ1-4; TRBD1 might be the D (6 bases). Germline V gene lookup returns CDR1 MNHEY and CDR2 SVGEGT. The CDR3 is 14 residues long. V shed 9 bases and J shed 4 bases, with 15 bases lying between them. CDR3: CASRLYRDNEKLFF. The CDR3 nucleotides read TGTGCCAGTCGGTTATACAGGGATAATGAAAAACTGTTTTTT.

J is TRBJ1-4 and V is TRBV2; tentatively, D is TRBD1 (6 bases). Trimming took 5 bases from V and 7 from J, leaving 14 bases between them. Germline CDR1 and CDR2: SNHLY and FYNNEI. The CDR3 covers 14 residues. The CDR3 reads CASSSVQGSEKLFF. CDR3 DNA sequence: TGTGCCAGCAGTAGCGTACAGGGAAGTGAAAAACTGTTTTTT. The full variable domain, rest sourced from reference TRBV2 and TRBJ1-4, is EPEVTQTPSHQVTQMGQEVILRCVPISNHLYFYWYRQILGQKVEFLVSFYNNEISEKSEIFDDQFSVERPDGSNFTLKIRSTKLEDSAMYFCASSSVQGSEKLFFGSGTQLSVL.

V usage is TRBV5-4 and J usage is TRBJ1-4, with a possible D match to TRBD1 (6 bases). The germline V gene encodes CDR1 SGHNT and CDR2 YYREEE (reference sequence). The CDR3 is 17 amino acids. V was shortened by 4 bases and J by 4 bases, with 20 bases between the two germline ends. The CDR3 DNA reads as TGTGCCAGCAGCGTGGGGGGCCAGACAGGTCGTAATGAAAAACTGTTTTTT. Encoded protein: CASSVGGQTGRNEKLFF.

This clonotype was found many times. The chain couples TRBV20-1 to TRBJ1-1, with TRBD1 matching over 7 bases. The junction had 5 bases not matched to a gene; V was cut back by 2 bases and J by 5 bases. The CDR3 contains 13 residues. In germline, CDR1 is DFQATT, CDR2 SNEGSKA (reference sequence). The CDR3 spells CSARRGPGTEAFF. Written as DNA, the CDR3 is TGCAGTGCTAGAAGGGGGCCGGGGACTGAAGCTTTCTTT.

The chain uses TRBV10-3 and TRBJ1-2; D gene ambiguous. This CDR3 comprises 12 residues. Trimming stripped 2 bases from V and 6 bases from J, with 7 bases between. The V gene's germline CDR1 is ENHRY and CDR2 SYGVKD. CDR3 amino acids: CAISEIRDGYTF. Written as DNA, the CDR3 is TGTGCCATCAGTGAGATCAGAGATGGCTACACCTTC.

The chain is built from TRBV12-3 or TRBV12-4 and TRBJ2-7; the D gene is possibly TRBD2 (6 bases). CDR3 length: 13 amino acids. Between the trimmed V and J ends, which lost 9 bases and 0 bases, there was a span of 12 bases. In nucleotides, the CDR3 is TGTGCCAGTACGCGGGGCAGCTCCTACGAGCAGTACTTC. Protein product: CASTRGSSYEQYF.

The gene calls are TRBV20-1 and TRBJ2-5, with 7 bases lining up with TRBD1. The CDR3 contains 14 residues. CDR1 DFQATT and CDR2 SNEGSKA come from the germline V gene (reference sequence). The junction had 5 bases not matched to a gene; V was cut back by 0 bases and J by 4 bases. The chain's CDR3 is CSARDRGLVETQYF. The CDR3 DNA sequence: TGCAGTGCTAGAGATAGGGGGCTGGTAGAGACCCAGTACTTC.

V and J are TRBV6-9 and TRBJ2-1, with 7 bases matching TRBD2. CDR3 size: 16 residues. Germline V gene sequence: CDR1 MNHGY, CDR2 SVAAGI. J was trimmed by 8 bases and V by 3 bases; bases with no gene match: 13. The CDR3 sequence is CASSYPLGGREDEQFF. CDR3 DNA: TGTGCCAGCAGTTACCCCCTCGGCGGGAGAGAAGATGAGCAGTTCTTC.